A single T cell receptor (beta chain) is shown here with its context. The junction had 4 bases not matched to a gene; V was cut back by 5 bases and J by 6 bases. Per the germline V gene, CDR1 is DFQATT and CDR2 is SNEGSKA (reference sequence). This CDR3 region has 12 residues. This sample is drawn from a study of CD8+CD57+ T cells in acquired aplastic anemia. According to the study, genomic DNA was the template for TCR beta VDJ and CDR3 profiling. TCRdb analysed the reads with MiXCR anew, one entry per CDR3 protein. The sample has 200,000 to 250,000 distinct CDR3 sequences; approximately 57% are singletons.

The chain recombines TRBV20-1 with TRBJ1-5; 7 positions agree with TRBD1. The sequence was obtained from a human donor in good health. Material for sequencing was sorted CD4+, CD8+, or CD8+CD57+ T cells (not recorded which) from PBMCs. The CDR3 nucleotides read TGCAGTGCTCGAAGACAGGGTCAGCCCCAGCATTTT. It is translated as CSARRQGQPQHF.